The clone carrying this T cell receptor beta chain was seen only once. This sample stems from a study of blood T cell repertoires in COVID-19. The V segment lost 5 bases and the J segment 8 bases; nucleotides outside the gene matches: 11. Germline V gene sequence: CDR1 MGHRA, CDR2 YSYEKL. This CDR3 contains 16 residues. Repertoires were generated with immunoSEQ multiplex PCR, while TCRdb's copy carries only in-frame clones and drops some. Altogether approximately 280,000 clones are present, 85% to 90% being singletons, with the ten largest covering more than 1.5%. Enrolled through a virtual design, the participants were between about 18 and 100 years of age and came from approximately 25 US areas. Cohort 3 recovery required two negative PCRs, clearance, or symptom resolution.

The origin of this receptor is a woman between 55 and 75 years old who had recovered from COVID-19. Sequenced material: PBMCs or T cells enriched from blood (not recorded which). The chain links TRBV4-1 to TRBJ2-1, with 11 bases matching TRBD2. The CDR3 sequence is CASSTLTSGSWDEQFF. The CDR3 nucleotides read TGCGCCAGCAGCACGCTCACTAGCGGGAGCTGGGATGAGCAGTTCTTC.